Included here is one T cell receptor (beta chain) sequence, with context. Its antigen is unidentified. The sample is drawn from a study of T cells in localized non-small cell lung cancer. Study outcomes and limitations: Sequencing, confined to only one tumor region, leaves heterogeneity possible. A higher density of T cells in blood coincided with extended overall survival. Exceeding tumor, uninvolved adjacent lung had the highest T cell clonality. A median of 57 of the top 100 tumor clones appeared in adjacent lung, which was paired and uninvolved.

Assay: immunoSEQ multiplex PCR; the TCRdb copy retains only in-frame clones and omits some. The sample lists roughly 38,000 clones, more than 85% occurring once. CDR1 and CDR2 from the germline V gene are SGDLS and YYNGEE. V gave up 4 bases and J gave up 5 bases; unmatched junction bases: 12. CDR3 size: 17 residues. This TCR was recovered from a woman aged 18-49 years with stage III lung adenocarcinoma. The sample consisted of peripheral blood, taken before any cancer treatment. The chain recombines TRBV9 with TRBJ2-3, with 11 bases identical to TRBD2. CDR3 nucleotides: TGTGCCAGCAGCCCAAGGGGTAGCGGGGGGGCCCAAGATACGCAGTATTTT. Translation: CASSPRGSGGAQDTQYF.